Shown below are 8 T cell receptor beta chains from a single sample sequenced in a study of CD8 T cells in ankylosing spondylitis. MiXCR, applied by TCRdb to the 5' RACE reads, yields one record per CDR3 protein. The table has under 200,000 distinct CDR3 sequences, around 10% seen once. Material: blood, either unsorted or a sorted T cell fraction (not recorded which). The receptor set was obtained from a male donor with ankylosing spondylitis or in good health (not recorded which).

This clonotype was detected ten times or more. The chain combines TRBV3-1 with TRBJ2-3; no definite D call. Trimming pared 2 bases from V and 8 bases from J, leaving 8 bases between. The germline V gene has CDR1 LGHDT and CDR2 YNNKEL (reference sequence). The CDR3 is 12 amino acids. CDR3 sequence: CASSQNEATQYF. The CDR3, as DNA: TGTGCCAGCAGCCAAAATGAAGCTACGCAGTATTTT.

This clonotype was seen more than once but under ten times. In nucleotides, the CDR3 is TGCAGCGTCCGAACCGGGACTCTAAGCTCCTACGAGCAGTACTTC. It yields the protein CSVRTGTLSSYEQYF. The chain recombines TRBV29-1 with TRBJ2-7; maybe TRBD2 (6 bases). There are 15 residues in the CDR3. Germline V CDR1 and CDR2: SQVTM, ANQGSEA. V was clipped by 6 bases and J by 0 bases, with 18 bases between them.

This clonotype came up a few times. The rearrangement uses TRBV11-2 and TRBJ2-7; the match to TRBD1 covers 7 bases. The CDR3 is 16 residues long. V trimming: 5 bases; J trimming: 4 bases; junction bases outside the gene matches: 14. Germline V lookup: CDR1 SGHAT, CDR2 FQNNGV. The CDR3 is CASSPTGAQALYEQYF. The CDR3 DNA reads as TGTGCCAGCAGCCCTACAGGGGCCCAAGCCCTATACGAGCAGTACTTC. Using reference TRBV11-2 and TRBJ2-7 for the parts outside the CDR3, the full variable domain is EAGVAQSPRYKIIEKRQSVAFWCNPISGHATLYWYQQILGQGPKLLIQFQNNGVVDDSQLPKDRFSAERLKGVDSTLKIQPAKLEDSAVYLCASSPTGAQALYEQYFGPGTRLTVT.

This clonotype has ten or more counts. The CDR3 protein is CASKQSGQAGFYNEQFF. In DNA form, the CDR3 reads TGTGCCAGCAAACAGTCGGGTCAGGCGGGATTCTACAATGAGCAGTTCTTC. The rearrangement links TRBV12-3 or TRBV12-4 to TRBJ2-1, with D perhaps TRBD2 (6 bases). V shed 7 bases and J shed 3 bases, with 22 bases lying between them. The CDR3 runs 17 residues.

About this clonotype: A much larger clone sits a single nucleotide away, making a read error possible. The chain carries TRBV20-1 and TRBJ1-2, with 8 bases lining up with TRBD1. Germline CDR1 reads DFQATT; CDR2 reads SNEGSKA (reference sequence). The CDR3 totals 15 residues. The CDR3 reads CSATNNLGQGYAYTF. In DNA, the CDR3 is TGCAGTGCTACAAACAACCTAGGACAGGGCTATGCCTACACCTTC.

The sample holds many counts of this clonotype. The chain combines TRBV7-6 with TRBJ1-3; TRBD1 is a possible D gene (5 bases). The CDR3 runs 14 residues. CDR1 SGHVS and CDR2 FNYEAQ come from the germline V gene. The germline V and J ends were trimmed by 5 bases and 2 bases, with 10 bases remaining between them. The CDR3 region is CASSPGTPGNTIYF. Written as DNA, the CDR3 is TGTGCCAGCAGCCCCGGGACTCCTGGAAACACCATATATTTT.

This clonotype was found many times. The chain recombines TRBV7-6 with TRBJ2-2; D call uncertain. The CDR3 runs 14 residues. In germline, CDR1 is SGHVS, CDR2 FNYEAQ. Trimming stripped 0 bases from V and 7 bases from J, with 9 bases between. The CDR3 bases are TGTGCCAGCAGCTTAGCGACGGGTGGCGGGGAGCTGTTTTTT. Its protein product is CASSLATGGGELFF.

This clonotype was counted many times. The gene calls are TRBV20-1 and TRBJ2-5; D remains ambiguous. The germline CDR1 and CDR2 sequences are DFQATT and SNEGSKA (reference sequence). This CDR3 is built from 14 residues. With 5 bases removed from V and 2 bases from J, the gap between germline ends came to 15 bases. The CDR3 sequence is CSAQGLGQQETQYF. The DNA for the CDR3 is TGCAGTGCTCAAGGCCTGGGTCAGCAAGAGACCCAGTACTTC.